Listed here are 25 T cell receptor beta chains from one sample, sequenced in a study of blood T cells in healthy people across ages (dated by TCRdb to between 2015 and 2017). Library preparation was by 5' RACE. TCRdb names Illumina HiSeq 2500 as the instrument used. The second PCR ran for about 6 to 12 cycles and used a J-beta primer mix along with a sample-barcoded 5' primer. Using fastp at Q25 and MiXCR, TCRdb reprocessed the public reads and kept productive beta chains. Rows with a matching CDR3 protein are joined into one entry that keeps the most common DNA and genes. This sample lists hundreds of thousands of distinct CDR3 sequences; around half were detected once. The ten largest make up around 23% of the sample. The sequencing sample was made of blood. All receptors derive from an elderly man in good health.

The CDR3 nucleotides are TGTGCCACCGGACAGGGTTTGGGTGAGCAGTTCTTC. Its protein is CATGQGLGEQFF. The rearrangement joins TRBV27 to TRBJ2-1, with 8 nucleotides matching TRBD1. Looked up from germline, CDR1 is MNHEY and CDR2 is SMNVEV (reference sequence). This CDR3 has 12 residues. V shed 10 bases, J shed 9 bases, and the junction held 8 bases outside the gene matches.

This sequence joins TRBV27 and TRBJ1-2, with 10 bases that match TRBD1. This CDR3 is built from 14 residues. The germline CDR1 and CDR2 sequences are MNHEY and SMNVEV (reference sequence). The V and J ends lost 5 bases and 3 bases, in that order; junction bases with no gene match: 3. The CDR3 DNA sequence: TGTGCCAGCAGTGCCGGGACAGGGGACTATGGCTACACCTTC. Translating it yields CASSAGTGDYGYTF.

V is TRBV14 and J is TRBJ2-1, with D perhaps being TRBD1 or TRBD2 (6 bases each). The CDR3 has 15 amino acids. CDR1 is SGHDN, CDR2 FVKESK, per germline. V gave up 1 base and J gave up 9 bases, with 16 bases separating them. The CDR3 sequence is CASSQALSRGGEQFF. CDR3 DNA: TGTGCCAGCAGCCAAGCCTTGTCCAGGGGAGGTGAGCAGTTCTTC.

A single count supports this clonotype. This chain joins TRBV29-1 and TRBJ2-3; 8 nucleotides agree with TRBD2. Germline V CDR1 and CDR2: SQVTM, ANQGSEA. The junction had 8 bases not matched to a gene; V was cut back by 4 bases and J by 5 bases. The CDR3 contains 14 residues. The chain's CDR3 is CSVGRAGVGDTQYF. The CDR3 DNA sequence: TGCAGCGTTGGGCGAGCGGGAGTGGGAGATACGCAGTATTTT.

The table lists this clonotype with a few counts. This chain links TRBV5-1 with TRBJ1-2, with 7 bases lining up with TRBD1. Germline V gives CDR1 SGHRS, CDR2 YFSETQ. With V trimmed by 3 bases and J by 4 bases, 6 bases remained unmatched. The CDR3 totals 14 residues. The CDR3 here is CASSSGGSTYGYTF. DNA for the CDR3: TGCGCCAGCAGCTCAGGGGGGTCTACCTATGGCTACACCTTC. Full variable domain (missing parts from reference TRBV5-1 and TRBJ1-2): KAGVTQTPRYLIKTRGQQVTLSCSPISGHRSVSWYQQTPGQGLQFLFEYFSETQRNKGNFPGRFSGRQFSNSRSEMNVSTLELGDSALYLCASSSGGSTYGYTFGSGTRLTVV.

This clonotype came up a few times. The chain is built from TRBV2 and TRBJ2-7, with 7 bases identical to TRBD1. The germline CDR1 and CDR2 sequences are SNHLY and FYNNEI. This CDR3 is built from 15 residues. J gave up 7 bases and V 5 bases, and 14 bases lay outside the gene matches. The CDR3 DNA sequence: TGTGCCAGCAGTTTCACAGGGGTTGCTACTTCAGAGCAGTACTTC. Encoded protein: CASSFTGVATSEQYF.

This chain joins TRBV15 and TRBJ2-1; 15 bases match TRBD2. The CDR3 spans 17 residues. Germline lookup yields CDR1 LNHNV and CDR2 YYDKDF (reference sequence). V dropped 0 bases and J dropped 7; count of bases not matched to a gene: 4. The CDR3 region has the DNA TGTGCCACCAGCAGAGATCTTGGGACTAGCGGGAGGAATGAGCAGTTCTTC. This gives the protein CATSRDLGTSGRNEQFF.

This chain connects TRBV12-3 or TRBV12-4 to TRBJ2-1, with 13 bases that match TRBD2. The trim removed 6 bases at V and 4 bases at J, leaving 3 bases unmatched. The CDR3 length is 15 residues. CDR3 bases: TGTGCCAGCAGCGAGACTAGCGGGGGGTACAATGAGCAGTTCTTC. Translated, it gives CASSETSGGYNEQFF.

This chain uses TRBV5-1 with TRBJ1-4; D might be TRBD1 (5 bases). The CDR3 spans 16 residues. V shed 3 bases and J shed 0 bases, with 12 bases lying between them. From germline, CDR1 is SGHRS and CDR2 YFSETQ. CDR3 sequence: CASSSWGSATNEKLFF. Here the CDR3 DNA reads TGCGCCAGCAGCTCCTGGGGCAGTGCAACTAATGAAAAACTGTTTTTT.

The V and J genes are TRBV2 and TRBJ2-7; D call uncertain. The J call may be in error: the DNA end matches TRBJ2-5 better. The CDR3 runs 13 residues. The germline V gene has CDR1 SNHLY and CDR2 FYNNEI. The CDR3 DNA sequence: TGTGCCAGCAGTGAACGCCCGGGAGAGACCCAGTACTTC. Its translation is CASSERPGETQYF.

This clonotype was recorded a few times. This sequence joins TRBV7-2 and TRBJ2-1; D gene unclear. The V and J ends lost 2 bases and 6 bases respectively, with 17 bases between them. The CDR3 has 16 amino acids. The germline V gene encodes CDR1 SGHTA and CDR2 FQGNSA. The CDR3 nucleotides read TGTGCCAGCAGCTTAAACACCATTAAGGGCGCCAATGAGCAGTTCTTC. It specifies CASSLNTIKGANEQFF.

This chain joins TRBV5-5 and TRBJ2-1; D may be TRBD1 (5 bases). CDR1 is SGHKS, CDR2 YYEKEE, per germline (reference sequence). Between the trimmed V and J ends, which lost 4 bases and 7 bases, there was a span of 21 bases. The CDR3 spans 16 residues. This CDR3 is CASSHASRTRTNEQFF. The CDR3 nucleotides read TGTGCCAGCAGCCATGCTTCAAGGACCCGGACAAATGAGCAGTTCTTC.

The rearrangement joins TRBV7-2 to TRBJ2-5; D call uncertain. Germline V CDR1 and CDR2: SGHTA, FQGNSA. Between the trimmed V and J ends, which lost 2 bases and 2 bases, there was a span of 12 bases. The CDR3 is made up of 15 amino acids. The CDR3 nucleotides are TGTGCCAGCAGCTTACACGCCTACTTTCAAGAGACCCAGTACTTC. It yields the protein CASSLHAYFQETQYF.

The chain has TRBV9 and TRBJ1-6, with D maybe TRBD1 (5 bases). V shed 1 base and J shed 8 bases, with 13 bases lying between them. The CDR3 spans 15 residues. Per the germline V gene, CDR1 is SGDLS and CDR2 is YYNGEE. CDR3 amino acids: CASSVSGQGDSPLHF. The CDR3 DNA is TGTGCCAGCAGCGTATCTGGGCAGGGTGATTCACCCCTCCACTTT.

There are a few counts of this clonotype. V and J are TRBV3-1 and TRBJ1-4; D not certain. V gave up 6 bases and J gave up 5 bases, with 13 bases separating them. In germline, CDR1 is LGHDT, CDR2 YNNKEL (reference sequence). The CDR3 runs 14 residues. The CDR3 sequence is CASSQTSQNEKLFF. CDR3 DNA sequence: TGTGCCAGCAGTCAGACCAGTCAGAATGAAAAACTGTTTTTT.

This clonotype was counted a single time. The rearrangement uses TRBV28 and TRBJ2-7; 7 bases are a match to TRBD1. Per germline, CDR1 MDHEN and CDR2 SYDVKM. Unmatched junction bases numbered 10, after V lost 6 bases and J lost 8 bases. This CDR3 is built from 13 residues. In nucleotides, the CDR3 is TGTGCCAGCAGCACCCCGGGACAGACTAAGCAGTACTTC. Protein sequence: CASSTPGQTKQYF.

The count of this clonotype is one. CDR3 nucleotides: TGTGCCAGCAGTGCGGTCAGAAAGACGCAGTATTTT. Encoded protein: CASSAVRKTQYF. The chain carries TRBV2 and TRBJ2-3; D unclear. CDR1 SNHLY and CDR2 FYNNEI come from the germline V gene. V shed 4 bases and J shed 9 bases, with 11 bases lying between them. The CDR3 sequence is 12 residues long.

The J gene is TRBJ2-1, the V gene TRBV7-2; 13 bases are a match to TRBD2. In germline, CDR1 is SGHTA, CDR2 FQGNSA. The CDR3 loop spans 18 amino acids. V was pared by 2 bases and J by 3 bases, with 7 bases of the junction left unmatched. The DNA for the CDR3 is TGTGCCAGCAGCTTACTCGGGACTAGCGGGACTCTCTACAATGAGCAGTTCTTC. As protein: CASSLLGTSGTLYNEQFF. Together with reference TRBV7-2 and TRBJ2-1, the CDR3 gives the full variable domain: GAGVSQSPSNKVTEKGKDVELRCDPISGHTALYWYRQSLGQGLEFLIYFQGNSAPDKSGLPSDRFSAERTGGSVSTLTIQRTQQEDSAVYLCASSLLGTSGTLYNEQFFGPGTRLTVL.

CDR3 residues: CASSLGAGGWGEQFF. CDR3 DNA sequence: TGTGCCAGCAGCTTAGGAGCGGGAGGATGGGGTGAGCAGTTCTTC. This chain joins TRBV7-2 and TRBJ2-1, with 9 bases fitting TRBD2. The germline CDR1 and CDR2 sequences are SGHTA and FQGNSA. This CDR3 is 15 amino acids long. V shed 1 base, J shed 9 bases, and the junction held 7 bases outside the gene matches.

CDR3 DNA: TGTGCCAGCAGCCATCCGAGGACACAGTACCAAGAGACCCAGTACTTC. Its protein is CASSHPRTQYQETQYF. The chain employs TRBV3-1 and TRBJ2-5; the D gene is possibly TRBD1 (5 bases). Trimming stripped 3 bases from V and 0 bases from J, with 14 bases between. CDR1 is LGHDT and CDR2 is YNNKEL in the germline V gene (reference sequence). The CDR3 has 16 residues.

The J gene is TRBJ2-1, the V gene TRBV7-2; no reliable D call. The germline gives CDR1 SGHTA, CDR2 FQGNSA. Trimming shortened V by 4 bases and J by 11 bases, and 12 bases separated the two germline ends. CDR3 length: 12 amino acids. The CDR3 nucleotides read TGTGCCAGCAGCTCAAGGTCCGCTCAGCAGTTCTTC. Its protein is CASSSRSAQQFF.

The chain has TRBV7-2 and TRBJ1-2; 9 positions agree with TRBD1. V lost 5 bases, J lost 4 bases, and 14 bases stayed unmatched. The CDR3 covers 17 residues. Germline values: CDR1 SGHTA, CDR2 FQGNSA. The CDR3 sequence is CASSGAGTGWVGYGYTF. The CDR3 nucleotides read TGTGCCAGCAGCGGTGCCGGGACAGGGTGGGTCGGCTATGGCTACACCTTC.

This clonotype appeared a single time. The chain has TRBV6-2 or TRBV6-3 and TRBJ2-5; no firm D call. The V and J ends lost 5 bases and 5 bases respectively, with 6 bases between them. The CDR3 totals 11 residues. Germline CDR1 and CDR2: MNHEY and SVGEGT. The CDR3, as DNA: TGTGCCAGCAGTCGCGTGGAGACCCAGTACTTC. Translating it yields CASSRVETQYF.

The chain employs TRBV7-2 and TRBJ1-1; no clear D. Per germline, CDR1 SGHTA and CDR2 FQGNSA. Between the trimmed V and J ends, which lost 5 bases and 0 bases, there was a span of 7 bases. The CDR3 totals 13 residues. This CDR3 is CASSTRMNTEAFF. CDR3 DNA sequence: TGTGCCAGCAGCACCCGCATGAACACTGAAGCTTTCTTT.

Here the CDR3 DNA reads TGTGCCAGCAGCCAAAAAGGCGGGGGGGAGGCAACTAATGAAAAACTGTTTTTT. This sequence encodes CASSQKGGGEATNEKLFF. J is TRBJ1-4 and V is TRBV4-2, with TRBD1 as a possible D gene (5 bases). From germline, CDR1 is LGHNA and CDR2 YNFKEQ. The V end lost 2 bases, the J end lost 0 bases, and 16 bases lay between the germline ends. There are 18 residues in the CDR3.